These 11 T cell receptor beta chains share one sample of origin, sequenced in a study of brain T cells in children with intractable seizures. TCRdb's table, derived via immunoSEQ multiplex PCR, lists solely in-frame clones and lacks some. The profile shows 110,000 or so clones, approximately 94% of them singletons. This sample comprised peripheral blood, obtained at surgery. Every receptor here comes from a boy younger than two with hemimegalencephaly and intractable seizures.

This clone was found once. The chain couples TRBV19 to TRBJ2-2, with D tentatively TRBD1 or TRBD2 (5 bases each). From germline, CDR1 is LNHDA and CDR2 SQIVND (reference sequence). Trimming shortened V by 9 bases and J by 4 bases, and 18 bases separated the two germline ends. The CDR3 loop spans 15 amino acids. The CDR3 reads CASLPRGPGTGELFF. The CDR3, as DNA: TGTGCCAGCCTACCCCGGGGACCGGGCACCGGGGAGCTGTTTTTT.

The V call is TRBV19, the J call TRBJ1-5; 8 nucleotides line up with TRBD1. V shed 9 bases, J shed 5 bases, and the junction held 6 bases outside the gene matches. CDR1 is LNHDA and CDR2 is SQIVND in the germline V gene (reference sequence). The CDR3 consists of 13 residues. The CDR3, as DNA: TGTGCCAGCGCCCAGGGGGCTGATCAGCCCCAGCATTTT. Its translation: CASAQGADQPQHF.

Written as DNA, the CDR3 is TGTGCCAGCAGTTTCTTAAAACGTAATTACAATGAGCAGTTCTTC. The encoded protein is CASSFLKRNYNEQFF. This chain connects TRBV28 to TRBJ2-1; D unresolved. Trimming removed 3 bases at V and 4 bases at J, with 13 bases between. Germline lookup yields CDR1 MDHEN and CDR2 SYDVKM. The CDR3 is made up of 15 amino acids.

The chain links TRBV11-3 to TRBJ2-1; 7 bases align to TRBD2. After removal of 3 bases from V and 4 bases from J, the junction contained 6 bases not matched to a gene. CDR3 size: 15 residues. Germline V gives CDR1 SGHNT, CDR2 YENEEA. The CDR3 DNA reads as TGTGCCAGCAGCTTCGGACTAGTTCGGTACAATGAGCAGTTCTTC. Translation gives CASSFGLVRYNEQFF.

The chain couples TRBV5-1 to TRBJ2-7, with D unclear. V was clipped by 2 bases and J by 2 bases, with 11 bases between them. Germline V gene sequence: CDR1 SGHRS, CDR2 YFSETQ. The CDR3 sequence is 14 residues long. CDR3 sequence: CASSFRQLAYEQYF. CDR3 DNA: TGCGCCAGCAGCTTTCGGCAGCTAGCCTACGAGCAGTACTTC.

The V call is TRBV5-4, the J call TRBJ2-5; the D is unclear. Germline assignment: CDR1 SGHNT and CDR2 YYREEE (reference sequence). V lost 0 bases and J 4 bases, leaving 7 bases between the germline ends. The CDR3 consists of 13 residues. The CDR3 here is CASSLDWGETQYF. CDR3 DNA sequence: TGTGCCAGCAGCTTGGACTGGGGAGAGACCCAGTACTTC.

This chain joins TRBV5-1 and TRBJ2-7; possibly TRBD2 for D (6 bases). This CDR3 is built from 14 residues. With 5 bases removed from V and 5 bases from J, the gap between germline ends came to 17 bases. Germline lookup yields CDR1 SGHRS and CDR2 YFSETQ. The CDR3 region has the DNA TGCGCCAGCAGTTTATGGGGGGAAGGGAACGAGCAGTACTTC. This gives the protein CASSLWGEGNEQYF.

V and J are TRBV11-1 and TRBJ1-2; 7 positions agree with TRBD1. Germline assignment: CDR1 SGHAT and CDR2 FQDESV (reference sequence). With 6 bases clipped from V and 7 bases from J, the junction kept 14 bases outside the gene matches. This CDR3 is built from 15 residues. The CDR3 spells CASRDMDRLWSGYTF. The CDR3 DNA follows: TGTGCCAGCAGGGATATGGACAGGCTTTGGAGTGGCTACACCTTC.

The chain links TRBV27 to TRBJ1-2, with 7 bases lining up with TRBD1. The V segment lost 2 bases and the J segment 4 bases; nucleotides outside the gene matches: 1. The CDR3 has 13 amino acids. Germline CDR1 reads MNHEY; CDR2 reads SMNVEV (reference sequence). CDR3 sequence (DNA): TGTGCCAGCAGTTTAGGGGACAGCTATGGCTACACCTTC. Translation gives CASSLGDSYGYTF.

The chain couples TRBV10-3 to TRBJ2-3, with D perhaps matching TRBD2 (5 bases). Germline CDR1 ENHRY, CDR2 SYGVKD. The CDR3 spans 15 residues. V was pared by 3 bases and J by 4 bases, with 14 bases between. In DNA, the CDR3 is TGTGCCATCAGTGATTCTGGAGGTCCTGCAGATACGCAGTATTTT. It codes for CAISDSGGPADTQYF.

This sequence joins TRBV10-3 and TRBJ1-1; weak D call: TRBD1 (6 bases). Trimming cost V 2 bases and J 3 bases, with 10 bases left between them. Looked up from germline, CDR1 is ENHRY and CDR2 is SYGVKD. CDR3 length: 14 residues. The CDR3 DNA follows: TGTGCCATCAGTGAGAAAGGGGGGGACACTGAAGCTTTCTTT. It yields the protein CAISEKGGDTEAFF.